Sequencing of this TCR beta chain was carried out in a study of blood T cell repertoires in COVID-19. On the study more broadly: Material from acute and convalescent COVID-19 was sourced from the United States, Italy and Spain.

Germline CDR1 MNHNY, CDR2 SVGAGI (reference sequence). V trimming: 7 bases; J trimming: 4 bases; junction bases outside the gene matches: 6. This CDR3 comprises 15 residues. Original processing notes: Estimation of nucleated cell counts relied on the amplification of reference gene primers. Clones were sequenced by immunoSEQ multiplex PCR, and TCRdb holds only the in-frame ones, with some missing. The V and J calls and clone size were taken over from that table, and D and trimming were inferred from the DNA. The data contain some 190,000 clones, around 83% of them singletons. The sequenced sample consisted of peripheral blood. The V and J genes are TRBV6-6 and TRBJ2-6; TRBD1 matches at 8 bases. The receptor comes from an older woman with acute or convalescent COVID-19. In DNA, the CDR3 is TGTGCCAGCACCTGGACAGGGCCCGGGGCCAACGTCCTGACTTTC. Amino acid sequence: CASTWTGPGANVLTF.